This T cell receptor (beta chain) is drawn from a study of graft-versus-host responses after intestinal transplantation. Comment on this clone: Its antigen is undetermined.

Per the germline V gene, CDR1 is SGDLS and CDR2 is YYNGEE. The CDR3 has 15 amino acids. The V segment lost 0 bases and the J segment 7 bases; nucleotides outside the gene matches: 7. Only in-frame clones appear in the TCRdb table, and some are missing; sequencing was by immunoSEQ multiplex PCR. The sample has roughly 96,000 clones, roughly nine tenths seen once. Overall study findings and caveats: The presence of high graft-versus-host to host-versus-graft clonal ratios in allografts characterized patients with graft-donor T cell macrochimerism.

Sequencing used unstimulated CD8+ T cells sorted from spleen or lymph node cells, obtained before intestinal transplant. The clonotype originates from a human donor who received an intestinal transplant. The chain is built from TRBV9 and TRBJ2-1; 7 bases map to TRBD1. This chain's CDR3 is CASSVGGGARNEQFF. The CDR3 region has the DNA TGTGCCAGCAGCGTAGGAGGGGGCGCGAGAAATGAGCAGTTCTTC.